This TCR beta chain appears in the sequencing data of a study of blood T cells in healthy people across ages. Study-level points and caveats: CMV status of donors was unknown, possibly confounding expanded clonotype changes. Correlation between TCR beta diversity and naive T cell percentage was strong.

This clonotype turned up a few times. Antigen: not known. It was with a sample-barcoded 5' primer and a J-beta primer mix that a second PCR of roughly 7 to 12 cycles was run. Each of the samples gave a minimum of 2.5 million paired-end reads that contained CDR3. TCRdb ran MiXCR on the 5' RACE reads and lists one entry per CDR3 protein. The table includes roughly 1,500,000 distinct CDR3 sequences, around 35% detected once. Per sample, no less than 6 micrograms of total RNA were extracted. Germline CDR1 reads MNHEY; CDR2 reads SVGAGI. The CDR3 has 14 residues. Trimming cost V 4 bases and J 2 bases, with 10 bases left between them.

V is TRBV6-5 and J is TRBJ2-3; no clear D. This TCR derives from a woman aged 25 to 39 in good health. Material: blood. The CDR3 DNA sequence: TGTGCCAGCAGTTTATCTATCTTCACAGATACGCAGTATTTT. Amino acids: CASSLSIFTDTQYF.